The entry below gives a single T cell receptor beta chain sequence along with its context. Its cognate antigen is unknown. These data belong to a study of T cell repertoires in cytomegalovirus infection. TCRdb reprocessed the reads with MiXCR, giving one entry per CDR3 protein. The data show approximately 250,000 distinct CDR3 sequences, approximately 8.3% seen once. Looked up from germline, CDR1 is MNHEY and CDR2 is SMNVEV (reference sequence). With 4 bases clipped from V and 5 bases from J, the junction kept 9 bases outside the gene matches. The CDR3 covers 16 residues. General study findings and limits: There were carriers of CMV plus the relevant HLA, and cumulative public TCR beta family frequency identified them.

The source is a human donor in good health (CMV status not recorded). Some clones in this sample may be carry-over from other donors' samples. The sequenced sample was PBMCs. The chain joins TRBV27 to TRBJ2-7; 12 positions match TRBD2. CDR3 nucleotides: TGTGCCAGCAGTTCCCTGACTAGCGGGAGACAGAACGAGCAGTACTTC. This translates into CASSSLTSGRQNEQYF.